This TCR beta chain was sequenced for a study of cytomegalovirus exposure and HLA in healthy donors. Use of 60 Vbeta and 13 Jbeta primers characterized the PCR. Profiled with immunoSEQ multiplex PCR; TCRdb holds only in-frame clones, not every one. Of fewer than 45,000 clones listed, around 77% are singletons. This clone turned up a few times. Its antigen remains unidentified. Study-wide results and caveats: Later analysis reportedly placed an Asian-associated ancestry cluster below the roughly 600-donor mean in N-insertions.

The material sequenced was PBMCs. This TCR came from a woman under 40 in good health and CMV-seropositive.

The CDR3 loop reads CASSMGAGTWKLNTEAFF. The CDR3 nucleotides are TGTGCCAGCAGCATGGGTGCCGGGACATGGAAGTTGAACACTGAAGCTTTCTTT. The rearrangement uses TRBV28 and TRBJ1-1, with D tentatively TRBD1 (6 bases). Per germline, CDR1 MDHEN and CDR2 SYDVKM. CDR3 size: 18 residues. V shed 6 bases and J shed 0 bases, with 23 bases lying between them.